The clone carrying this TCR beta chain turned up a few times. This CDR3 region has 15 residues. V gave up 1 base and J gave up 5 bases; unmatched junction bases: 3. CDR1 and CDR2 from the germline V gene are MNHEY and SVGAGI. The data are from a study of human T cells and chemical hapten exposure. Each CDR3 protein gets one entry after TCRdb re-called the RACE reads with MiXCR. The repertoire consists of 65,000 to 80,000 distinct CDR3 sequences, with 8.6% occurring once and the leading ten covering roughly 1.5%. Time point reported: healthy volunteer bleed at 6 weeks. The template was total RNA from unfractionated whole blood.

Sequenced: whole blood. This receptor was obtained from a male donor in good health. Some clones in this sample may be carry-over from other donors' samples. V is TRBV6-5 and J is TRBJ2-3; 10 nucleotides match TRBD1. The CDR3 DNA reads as TGTGCCAGCAGTTACTTTGGGACAGGGGTAGATACGCAGTATTTT. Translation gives CASSYFGTGVDTQYF.